The rows below give T cell receptor beta chains drawn from one sample of a study of neurological immune-mediated disorders. In TCRdb, the 5' RACE reads were re-called with MiXCR into one record per CDR3 protein. The sample includes some 34,000 distinct CDR3 sequences, about 1.6% of them seen just once. The sample comprised PBMCs. These receptors originate from a woman aged 25-40 years with multiple sclerosis. CDR3s include the opening cysteine and the closing phenylalanine or tryptophan. D genes are given only for firm matches. Clone size appears in some rows only: once, few, many, or a class for an expanded clone.

TRBJ1-1 NA many TRBV3-1 TGTGCCAGCAGCCAAGAGGTCGGGAACACTGAAGCTTTCTTT CASSQEVGNTEAFF
TRBJ2-5 NA many TRBV4-3 TGCGCCAGCAGCCAAGGGGTAGGGACGACCCAGTACTTC CASSQGVGTTQYF
TRBJ1-2 NA many TRBV29-1 TGCAGCGTTGAAGATCAGAACCTAGGCTATGGCTACACCTTC CSVEDQNLGYGYTF
TRBJ2-7 NA many TRBV10-3 TGTGCCATCAGTGAGCGATGGGATGGGTCCTACGAGCAGTACTTC CAISERWDGSYEQYF
TRBJ1-4 NA many TRBV7-2 TGTGCCAGCAGCGCCTTTAGGGCGGTTCGAAATCGGCTGTTTTTT CASSAFRAVRNRLFF
TRBJ2-1 NA few TRBV7-6 TGTGCCAGCAGCTTACGGGTGAGCTCCTACAATGAGCAGTTCTTC CASSLRVSSYNEQFF
TRBJ1-1 TRBD1 many TRBV5-1 TGCGCCAGCAGGAGGGGGCGCGACACTGAAGCTTTCTTT CASRRGRDTEAFF
TRBJ2-1 NA medium-sized TRBV29-1 TGCAGCGTTGGAGAGGGAAGAAATGAGCAGTTCTTC CSVGEGRNEQFF
TRBJ1-2 TRBD1 NA TRBV15 TGTGCCACCAGCCCCGGGGGGTACAGGGGAGGAAACTATGGCTACACCTTC CATSPGGYRGGNYGYTF
TRBJ2-2 NA many TRBV5-1 TGCGCCAGCAGCCTTAACAGGGCGACCGGGGAGCTGTTTTTT CASSLNRATGELFF
TRBJ1-2 NA many TRBV2 TGTGCCAGCAGAGCCAACCTTCGGCGGTACGGCTATGGCTACACCTTC CASRANLRRYGYGYTF
TRBJ2-3 NA many TRBV7-2 TGTGCCAGCATGATCACAGATACGCAGTATTTT CASMITDTQYF
TRBJ2-7 NA many TRBV2 TGTGCCAGCGAGCTTAGCTCCTACGAGCAGTACTTC CASELSSYEQYF
TRBJ2-2 NA many TRBV29-1 TGCAGCGTTGAAGGCAGAGGGGAGCTGTTTTTT CSVEGRGELFF
TRBJ2-5 NA many TRBV6-5 TGTGCCAGCAGCAACATGGGAGGGGGGACCCAGTACTTC CASSNMGGGTQYF
TRBJ2-1 TRBD2 many TRBV7-2 TGTGCCAGCAGCCAACACCTGACTAGCGGGGGGCCGGGGTTCTTC CASSQHLTSGGPGFF
TRBJ1-1 TRBD1 many TRBV6-5 TGTGCCAGCAGTTACTTTGGACAGGGTGGGACTGAAGCTTTCTTT CASSYFGQGGTEAFF
TRBJ2-5 NA many TRBV24-1 TGTGCCACCAGTGATAAGTCCGGGTTGTACCAAGAGACCCAGTACTTC CATSDKSGLYQETQYF
TRBJ1-1 TRBD1 many TRBV7-8 TGTGCCAGCAGCCCGGACAGGGGCACGGGGAACACTGAAGCTTTCTTT CASSPDRGTGNTEAFF
TRBJ2-5 NA medium-sized TRBV5-8 TGTGCCAGCAGCTCCGGGAATACAGGGTTAAAAGAGACCCAGTACTTC CASSSGNTGLKETQYF
TRBJ2-5 NA many TRBV7-9 TGTGCCAGCAGCCCCCAAGGGGCCCAGTACTTC CASSPQGAQYF
TRBJ1-1 NA many TRBV6-5 TGTGCCAGCAGGATGAACACTGAAGCTTTCTTT CASRMNTEAFF
TRBJ2-7 TRBD2 many TRBV7-2 TGTGCCTCCGGGCGGGGGGGGGCCTACGAGCAGTACTTC CASGRGGAYEQYF
TRBJ2-2 TRBD1 many TRBV10-3 TGTGCCACCGGACAGGGGAGTGGGACCGGGGAGCTGTTTTTT CATGQGSGTGELFF
TRBJ1-3 NA many TRBV3-1 TGTGCCAGCAGCCAAGACCCCGCCCGGCCCTTTAGCTCTGGAAACACCATATATTTT CASSQDPARPFSSGNTIYF
TRBJ2-7 NA many TRBV7-2 TGTGCCAGCAGCTTAGAGTGGGGAAGCTCCTACGAGCAGTACTTC CASSLEWGSSYEQYF
TRBJ2-1 NA many TRBV13 TGTGCCAGCAGCCCTCGGACAGTCAATGAGCAGTTCTTC CASSPRTVNEQFF
TRBJ2-3 TRBD1 many TRBV12-3/TRBV12-4 TGTGCCAGCAGTTTAGCGGGACAGGACACAGATACGCAGTATTTT CASSLAGQDTDTQYF
TRBJ2-1 NA many TRBV20-1 TGCAGTGCGCCCCTGGGCGAGCAGTTCTTC CSAPLGEQFF
TRBJ1-1 NA medium-sized TRBV5-1 TGCGCCAGCAGCTTGGGATCGTCCATAAGGAACACTGAAGCTTTCTTT CASSLGSSIRNTEAFF
TRBJ2-7 TRBD1 many TRBV29-1 TGCAGCGTTGAAGGGACAGGTACCTACGAGCAGTACTTC CSVEGTGTYEQYF
TRBJ2-7 TRBD2 many TRBV7-2 TGTGCCAGCAGCCGACTAGCGGGGGGGTCCTACGAGCAGTACTTC CASSRLAGGSYEQYF
TRBJ2-3 NA many TRBV25-1 TGTGCCAGCAGTGGGCTAGTCCTGGGAGATACGCAGTATTTT CASSGLVLGDTQYF
TRBJ1-5 NA many TRBV9 TGTGCCAGCAGCGCGACAGATTCTCCGAATCAGCCCCAGCATTTT CASSATDSPNQPQHF
TRBJ1-2 NA many TRBV7-2 TGTGCCAGCAGCTTAGGGGGGGGCGAGGGGTATGGCTACACCTTC CASSLGGGEGYGYTF
TRBJ1-2 NA many TRBV20-1 TGCAGTGCTACACCTCGGACAGACTATGGCTACACCTTC CSATPRTDYGYTF
TRBJ2-1 TRBD2 many TRBV20-1 TGCAGTGCTAGAGGATCCTCCCCCGGGACTAGTTACGAGCAGTTCTTC CSARGSSPGTSYEQFF
TRBJ1-3 TRBD1 many TRBV6-5 TGTGCCAGCATTCCGGACAGGGGACGAAACACCATATATTTT CASIPDRGRNTIYF
TRBJ1-2 TRBD1 many TRBV18 TGTGCCAGCTCACTCTCACAGGGGGATTCGGATGGCTACACCTTC CASSLSQGDSDGYTF
TRBJ1-1 NA many TRBV5-1 TGCGCCAGCAGCTTGCAAGGTCCTGAAGCTTTCTTT CASSLQGPEAFF
TRBJ2-2 NA many TRBV11-1 TGTGCCAGCAGCTTACGGGGTCACGGGGAGCTGTTTTTT CASSLRGHGELFF
TRBJ2-7 TRBD1 many TRBV7-9 TGTGCCAGCAGCCCCGGGACAGGGAAGGCTTACGAGCAGTACTTC CASSPGTGKAYEQYF
TRBJ2-7 TRBD1 many TRBV6-2/TRBV6-3 TGTGCCAGCAGTTACTCCGACAGGGCTACCTACGAGCAGTACTTC CASSYSDRATYEQYF
TRBJ2-3 NA many TRBV5-1 TGCGCCAGCAGCTTGTCCCAGGATACGCAGTATTTT CASSLSQDTQYF
TRBJ2-5 NA many TRBV7-2 TGTGCCAGCAGCGCCCACCTGCGGGAGACCCAGTACTTC CASSAHLRETQYF
TRBJ2-1 TRBD1 many TRBV24-1 TGTGCCACCAGTGATTTTAGACAGGGGGGGAATGAGCAGTTCTTC CATSDFRQGGNEQFF